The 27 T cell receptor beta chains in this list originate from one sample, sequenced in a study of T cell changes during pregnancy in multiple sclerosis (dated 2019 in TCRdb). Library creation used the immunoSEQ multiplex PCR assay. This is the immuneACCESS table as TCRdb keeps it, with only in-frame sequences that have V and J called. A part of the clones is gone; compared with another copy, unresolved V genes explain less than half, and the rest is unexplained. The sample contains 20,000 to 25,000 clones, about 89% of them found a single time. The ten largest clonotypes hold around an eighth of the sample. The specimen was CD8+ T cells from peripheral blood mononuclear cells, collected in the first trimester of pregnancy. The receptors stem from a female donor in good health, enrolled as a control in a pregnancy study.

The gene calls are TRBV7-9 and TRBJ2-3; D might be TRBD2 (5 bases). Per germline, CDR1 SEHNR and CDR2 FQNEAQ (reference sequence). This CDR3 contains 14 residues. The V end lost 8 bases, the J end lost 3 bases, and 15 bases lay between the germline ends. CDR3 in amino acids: CASRSGRGTDTQYF. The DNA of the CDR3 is TGTGCCAGCCGAAGCGGTCGGGGTACAGATACGCAGTATTTT.

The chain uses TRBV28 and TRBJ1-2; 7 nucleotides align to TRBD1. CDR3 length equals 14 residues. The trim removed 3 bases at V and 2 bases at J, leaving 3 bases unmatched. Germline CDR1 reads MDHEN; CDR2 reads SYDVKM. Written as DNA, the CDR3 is TGTGCCAGCAGTTTGGGGGGACAGAACTATGGCTACACCTTC. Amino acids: CASSLGGQNYGYTF.

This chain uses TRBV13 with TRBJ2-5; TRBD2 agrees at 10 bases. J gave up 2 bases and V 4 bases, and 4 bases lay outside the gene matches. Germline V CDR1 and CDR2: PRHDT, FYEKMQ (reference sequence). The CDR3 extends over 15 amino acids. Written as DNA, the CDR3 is TGTGCCAGCAGCTCCAGCGGGGGGGTACAAGAGACCCAGTACTTC. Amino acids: CASSSSGGVQETQYF. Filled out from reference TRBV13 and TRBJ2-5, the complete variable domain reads AAGVIQSPRHLIKEKRETATLKCYPIPRHDTVYWYQQGPGQDPQFLISFYEKMQSDKGSIPDRFSAQQFSDYHSELNMSSLELGDSALYFCASSSSGGVQETQYFGPGTRLLVL.

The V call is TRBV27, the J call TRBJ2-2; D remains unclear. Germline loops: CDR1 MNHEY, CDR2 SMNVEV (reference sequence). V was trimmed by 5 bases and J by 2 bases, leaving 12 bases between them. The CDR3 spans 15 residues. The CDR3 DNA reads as TGTGCCAGCAGTCTCCAGTCTGCCAACACCGGGGAGCTGTTTTTT. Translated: CASSLQSANTGELFF.

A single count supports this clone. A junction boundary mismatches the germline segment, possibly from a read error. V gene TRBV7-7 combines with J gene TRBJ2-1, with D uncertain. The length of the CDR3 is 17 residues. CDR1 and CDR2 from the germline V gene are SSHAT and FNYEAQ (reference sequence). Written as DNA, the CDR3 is TGTGCTAGCAGCTCGCACCCTCCCTATAGCTCCTACAATGAGCAGTTCTTC. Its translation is CASSSHPPYSSYNEQFF.

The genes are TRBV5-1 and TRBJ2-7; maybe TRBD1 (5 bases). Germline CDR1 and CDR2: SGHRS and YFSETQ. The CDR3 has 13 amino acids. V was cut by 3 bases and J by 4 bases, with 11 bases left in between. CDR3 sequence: CASSSSTAYEQYF. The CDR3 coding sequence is TGCGCCAGCAGCTCGTCGACAGCGTACGAGCAGTACTTC.

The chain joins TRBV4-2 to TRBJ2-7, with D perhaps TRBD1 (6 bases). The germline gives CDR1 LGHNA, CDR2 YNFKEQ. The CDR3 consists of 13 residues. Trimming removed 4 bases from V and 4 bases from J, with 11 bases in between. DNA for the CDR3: TGTGCCAGCAGCCCCCCGGACAGTTACGAGCAGTACTTC. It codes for CASSPPDSYEQYF.

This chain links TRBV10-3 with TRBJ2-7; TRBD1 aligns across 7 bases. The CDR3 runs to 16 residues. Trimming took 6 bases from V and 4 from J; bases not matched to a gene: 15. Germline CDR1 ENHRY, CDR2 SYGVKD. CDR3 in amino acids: CAISAPLAGTEYEQYF. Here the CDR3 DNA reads TGTGCCATCAGCGCTCCCCTTGCTGGGACAGAATACGAGCAGTACTTC.

In nucleotides, the CDR3 is TGTGCCAGCAGCTTAGTTCAGACCTACGAGCAGTACTTC. Protein: CASSLVQTYEQYF. The rearrangement uses TRBV7-9 and TRBJ2-7, with D hard to call. Germline assignment: CDR1 SEHNR and CDR2 FQNEAQ (reference sequence). The ends were cut back, 1 base at V and 2 bases at J, with 6 bases in the middle. The CDR3 loop spans 13 amino acids.

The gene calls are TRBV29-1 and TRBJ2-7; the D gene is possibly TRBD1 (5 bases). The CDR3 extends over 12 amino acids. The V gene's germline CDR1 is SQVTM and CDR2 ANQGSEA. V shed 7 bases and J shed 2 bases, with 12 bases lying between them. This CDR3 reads CSGTDSTYEQYF. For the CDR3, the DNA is TGCAGCGGGACCGACAGCACCTACGAGCAGTACTTC.

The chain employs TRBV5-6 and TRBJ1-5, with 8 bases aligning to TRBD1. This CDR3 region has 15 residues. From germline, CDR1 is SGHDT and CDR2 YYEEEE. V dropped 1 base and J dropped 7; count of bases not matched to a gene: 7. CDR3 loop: CASSLYQTGAQPQHF. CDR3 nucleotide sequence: TGTGCCAGCAGCTTGTATCAGACAGGGGCGCAGCCCCAGCATTTT.

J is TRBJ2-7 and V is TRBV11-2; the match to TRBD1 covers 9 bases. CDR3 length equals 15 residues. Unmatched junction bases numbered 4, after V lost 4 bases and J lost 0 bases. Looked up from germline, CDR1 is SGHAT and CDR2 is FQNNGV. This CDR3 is CASSYGTGSSYEQYF. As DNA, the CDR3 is TGTGCCAGCAGCTACGGGACAGGGAGCTCCTACGAGCAGTACTTC. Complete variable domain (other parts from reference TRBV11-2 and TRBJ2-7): EAGVAQSPRYKIIEKRQSVAFWCNPISGHATLYWYQQILGQGPKLLIQFQNNGVVDDSQLPKDRFSAERLKGVDSTLKIQPAKLEDSAVYLCASSYGTGSSYEQYFGPGTRLTVT.

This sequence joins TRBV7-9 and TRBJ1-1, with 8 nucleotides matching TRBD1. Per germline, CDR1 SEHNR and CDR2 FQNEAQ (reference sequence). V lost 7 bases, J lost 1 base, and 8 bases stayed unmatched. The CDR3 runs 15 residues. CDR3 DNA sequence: TGTGCCAGCACCCCGAGACAGGGGCAGAACACTGAAGCTTTCTTT. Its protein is CASTPRQGQNTEAFF.

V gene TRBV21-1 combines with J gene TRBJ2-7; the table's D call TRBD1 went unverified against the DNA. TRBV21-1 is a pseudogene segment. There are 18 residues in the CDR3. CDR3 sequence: CASSTPGQGPPSSYEQYF. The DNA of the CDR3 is TGTGCCAGCAGCACACCGGGACAGGGGCCTCCGAGCTCCTACGAGCAGTACTTC.

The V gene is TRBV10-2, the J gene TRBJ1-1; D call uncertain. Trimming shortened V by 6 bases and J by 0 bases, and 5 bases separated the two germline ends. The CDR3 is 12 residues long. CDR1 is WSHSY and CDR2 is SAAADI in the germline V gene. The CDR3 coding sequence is TGCGCCAGCAGACTAGTGAACACTGAAGCTTTCTTT. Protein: CASRLVNTEAFF.

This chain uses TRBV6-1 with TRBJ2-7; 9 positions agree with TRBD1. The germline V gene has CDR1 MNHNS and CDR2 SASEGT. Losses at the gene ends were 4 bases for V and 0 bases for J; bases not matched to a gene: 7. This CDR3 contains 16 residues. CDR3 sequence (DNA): TGTGCCAGCAGTGTCAGCTCGACAGGGGGCTCCTACGAGCAGTACTTC. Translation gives CASSVSSTGGSYEQYF.

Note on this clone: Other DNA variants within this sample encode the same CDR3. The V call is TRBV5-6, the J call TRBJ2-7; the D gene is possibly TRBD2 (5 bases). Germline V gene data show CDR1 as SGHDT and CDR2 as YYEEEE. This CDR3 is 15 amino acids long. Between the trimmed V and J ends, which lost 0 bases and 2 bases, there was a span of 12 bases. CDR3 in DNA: TGTGCCAGCAGCTTGGGATCCGGAGGACCCTACGAGCAGTACTTC. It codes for CASSLGSGGPYEQYF.

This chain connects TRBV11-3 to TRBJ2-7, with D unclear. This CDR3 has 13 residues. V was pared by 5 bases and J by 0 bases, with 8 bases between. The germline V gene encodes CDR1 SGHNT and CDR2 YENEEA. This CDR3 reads CASSLEVSYEQYF. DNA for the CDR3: TGTGCCAGCAGCCTCGAGGTCTCCTACGAGCAGTACTTC.

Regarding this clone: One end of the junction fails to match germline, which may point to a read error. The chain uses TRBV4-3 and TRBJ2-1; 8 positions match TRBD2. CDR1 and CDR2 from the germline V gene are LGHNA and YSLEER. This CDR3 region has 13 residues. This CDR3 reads CASSQDSTGGPLF. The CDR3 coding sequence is TGCGCCAGCAGCCAAGATTCGACGGGAGGGCCGCTCTTC.

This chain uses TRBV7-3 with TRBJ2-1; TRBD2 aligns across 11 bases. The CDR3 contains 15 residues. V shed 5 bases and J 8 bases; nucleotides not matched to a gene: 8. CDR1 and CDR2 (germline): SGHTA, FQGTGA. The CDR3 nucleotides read TGTGCCAGCAGCCTACTAGCGGGAGAAATGGATGAGCAGTTCTTC. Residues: CASSLLAGEMDEQFF.

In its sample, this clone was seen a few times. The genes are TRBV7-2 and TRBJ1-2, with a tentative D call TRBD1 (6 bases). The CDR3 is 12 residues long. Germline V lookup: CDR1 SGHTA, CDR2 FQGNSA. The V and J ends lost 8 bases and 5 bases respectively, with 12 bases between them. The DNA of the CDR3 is TGTGCCAGCCGGGGGGCCCTGTATGGCTACACCTTC. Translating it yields CASRGALYGYTF.

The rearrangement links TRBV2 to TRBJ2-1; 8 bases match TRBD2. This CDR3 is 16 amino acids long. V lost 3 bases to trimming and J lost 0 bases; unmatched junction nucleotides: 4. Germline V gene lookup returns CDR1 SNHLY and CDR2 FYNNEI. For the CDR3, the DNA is TGTGCCAGCAGTGACTTGAGCGGGAGCTCCTACAATGAGCAGTTCTTC. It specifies CASSDLSGSSYNEQFF.

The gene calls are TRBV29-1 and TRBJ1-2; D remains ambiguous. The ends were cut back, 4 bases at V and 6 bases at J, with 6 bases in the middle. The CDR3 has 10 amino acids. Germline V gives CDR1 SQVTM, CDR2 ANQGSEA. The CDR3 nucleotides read TGCAGCGTTGTGCAGGATGGCTACACCTTC. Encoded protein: CSVVQDGYTF.

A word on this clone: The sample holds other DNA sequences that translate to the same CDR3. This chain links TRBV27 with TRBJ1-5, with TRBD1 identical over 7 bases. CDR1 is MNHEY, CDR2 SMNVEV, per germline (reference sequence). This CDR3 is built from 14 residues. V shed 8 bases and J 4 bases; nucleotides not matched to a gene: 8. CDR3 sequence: CASSRQGSNQPQHF. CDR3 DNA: TGTGCCAGCTCTAGACAGGGAAGTAATCAGCCCCAGCATTTT.

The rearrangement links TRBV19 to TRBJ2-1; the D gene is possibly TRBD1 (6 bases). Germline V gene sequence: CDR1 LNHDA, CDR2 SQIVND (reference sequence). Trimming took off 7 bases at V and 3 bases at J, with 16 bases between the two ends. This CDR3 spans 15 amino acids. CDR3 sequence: CASKERTALYNEQFF. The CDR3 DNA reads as TGTGCCAGTAAGGAGAGGACAGCCCTCTACAATGAGCAGTTCTTC. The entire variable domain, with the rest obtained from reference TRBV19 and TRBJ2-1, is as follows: DGGITQSPKYLFRKEGQNVTLSCEQNLNHDAMYWYRQDPGQGLRLIYYSQIVNDFQKGDIAEGYSVSREKKESFPLTVTSAQKNPTAFYLCASKERTALYNEQFFGPGTRLTVL.

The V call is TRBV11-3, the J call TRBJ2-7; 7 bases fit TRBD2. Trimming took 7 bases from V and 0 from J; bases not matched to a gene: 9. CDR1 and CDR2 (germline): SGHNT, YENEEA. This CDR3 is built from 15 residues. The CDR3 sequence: CASTRETSSSYEQYF. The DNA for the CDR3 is TGTGCCAGCACCCGAGAGACTAGCAGCTCCTACGAGCAGTACTTC.

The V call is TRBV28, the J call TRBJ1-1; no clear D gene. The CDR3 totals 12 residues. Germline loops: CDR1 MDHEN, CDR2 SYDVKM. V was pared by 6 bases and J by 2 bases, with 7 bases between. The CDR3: CASSPGNTEAFF. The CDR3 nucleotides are TGTGCCAGCAGCCCAGGTAACACTGAAGCTTTCTTT.